This record looks at one T cell receptor (beta chain) sequence and its context. Its cognate antigen is unknown. CDR1 is MNHEY and CDR2 is SVGAGI in the germline V gene. J lost 10 bases, V lost 2 bases, and 7 bases had no gene match. There are 13 residues in the CDR3. The entry originates in a study of blood T cells in healthy people across ages. Study-level points and caveats: Unsorted PBMCs blocked a conclusive comparison of naive and antigen-experienced cells. The recorded TCR beta diversity per million T cells decreased in a roughly linear manner with age.

Alongside a J-beta primer mix, a sample-barcoded 5' primer served in a second PCR lasting roughly 6 to 12 cycles. Each cDNA molecule received a tag from a template-switch adaptor that had 12 random nucleotides. Every sample produced at least 2.5 million CDR3-containing paired-end reads. A single record per CDR3 protein comes from TCRdb applying MiXCR to the 5' RACE reads. This table has about 1.7 million distinct CDR3 sequences, roughly 27% appearing once. The clonotype was recovered from a woman aged 25 to 39 in good health. Sample: blood. The rearrangement joins TRBV6-5 to TRBJ1-1; 7 positions match TRBD1. The DNA of the CDR3 is TGTGCCAGCAGTTACGCGACAGGGTTACGAGCTTTCTTT. This codes for CASSYATGLRAFF.